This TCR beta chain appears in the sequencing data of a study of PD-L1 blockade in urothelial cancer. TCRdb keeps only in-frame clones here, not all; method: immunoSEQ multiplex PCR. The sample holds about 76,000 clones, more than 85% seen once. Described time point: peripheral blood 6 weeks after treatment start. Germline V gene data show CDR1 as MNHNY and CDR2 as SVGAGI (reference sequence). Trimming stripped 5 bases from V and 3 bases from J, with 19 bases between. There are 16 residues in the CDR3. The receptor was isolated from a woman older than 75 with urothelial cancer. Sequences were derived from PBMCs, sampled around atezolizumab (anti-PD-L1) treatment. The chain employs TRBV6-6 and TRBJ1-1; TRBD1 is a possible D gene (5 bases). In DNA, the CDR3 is TGTGCCAGCAGTGCGCCCCAGGGTACGGGCTACACTGAAGCTTTCTTT. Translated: CASSAPQGTGYTEAFF.